The clone carrying this T cell receptor beta chain was observed a handful of times. Its antigen is still unknown. Within the sample, other DNA sequences also encode this same CDR3. This entry is derived from a study of cytomegalovirus exposure and HLA in healthy donors. Study-wide findings and caveats: TCR beta V- and J-gene trimming was later associated with a missense DCLRE1C variant.

This PCR relied on a set of 60 Vbeta primers and 13 Jbeta primers. The table came from immunoSEQ multiplex PCR; TCRdb's copy has only in-frame clones and leaves some out. The table has under 150,000 clones, 85% to 90% seen once; the top ten hold about 5.5%. The CDR3 length is 14 residues. The germline gives CDR1 SGHNT, CDR2 YYREEE (reference sequence). Trimming pared 2 bases from V and 0 bases from J, leaving 6 bases between. The receptor's source is a woman aged 25 to 39 in good health and CMV-seronegative. The sample taken for sequencing was PBMCs. The rearrangement uses TRBV5-4 and TRBJ2-4; TRBD1 might be the D (6 bases). CDR3 DNA sequence: TGTGCCAGCAGCTTACAGGGAGCCAAAAACATTCAGTACTTC. Protein product: CASSLQGAKNIQYF.